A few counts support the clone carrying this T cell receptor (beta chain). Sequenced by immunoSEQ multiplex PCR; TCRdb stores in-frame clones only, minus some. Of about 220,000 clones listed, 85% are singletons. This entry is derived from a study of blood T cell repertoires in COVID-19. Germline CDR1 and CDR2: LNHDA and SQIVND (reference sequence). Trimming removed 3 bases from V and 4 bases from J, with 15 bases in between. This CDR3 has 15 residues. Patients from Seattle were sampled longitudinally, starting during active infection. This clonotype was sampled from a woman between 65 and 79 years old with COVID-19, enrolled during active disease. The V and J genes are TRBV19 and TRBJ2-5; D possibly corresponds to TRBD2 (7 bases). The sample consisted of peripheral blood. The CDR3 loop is CASSIAGATIETQYF. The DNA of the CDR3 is TGTGCCAGTAGTATCGCGGGGGCGACGATAGAGACCCAGTACTTC.